The 13 T cell receptor beta chains below come from one sample, sequenced in a study of control samples from healthy donors and cancer patients. Method: immunoSEQ multiplex PCR; TCRdb's copy keeps in-frame clones and lacks some. The table records tens of thousands of clones, roughly 83% of them present only once. Material for sequencing was PBMCs. These TCRs come from a man in his sixties with head and neck cancer.

The chain carries TRBV19 and TRBJ2-2; D may match TRBD1 or TRBD2 (6 bases each). CDR1 and CDR2 from the germline V gene are LNHDA and SQIVND (reference sequence). The CDR3 consists of 16 residues. The germline V and J ends were trimmed by 4 bases and 0 bases, with 12 bases remaining between them. The CDR3 protein is CASSKRGAPNTGELFF. DNA for the CDR3: TGTGCCAGTAGTAAGAGGGGGGCGCCGAACACCGGGGAGCTGTTTTTT.

The CDR3 DNA reads as TGTGCCATGGGACTAGCAGAAGAGCAGTACTTC. This gives the protein CAMGLAEEQYF. This chain joins TRBV6-5 and TRBJ2-7; 9 bases are a match to TRBD2. V dropped 10 bases and J dropped 7; count of bases not matched to a gene: 5. Germline V gives CDR1 MNHEY, CDR2 SVGAGI. The CDR3 loop spans 11 amino acids.

This clone was seen a handful of times. The rearrangement links TRBV6-1 to TRBJ2-1; a possible D gene is TRBD1 (6 bases). This CDR3 contains 15 residues. Germline V CDR1 and CDR2: MNHNS, SASEGT. The V end was cut by 2 bases, the J end by 0 bases, with 8 bases between. In DNA form, the CDR3 reads TGTGCCAGCAGTGAAATACAGGGCTCCTACAATGAGCAGTTCTTC. Its protein is CASSEIQGSYNEQFF.

This chain connects TRBV7-2 to TRBJ2-3; TRBD2 is a possible D gene (6 bases). Trimming removed 1 base at V and 0 bases at J, with 8 bases between. Looked up from germline, CDR1 is SGHTA and CDR2 is FQGNSA. The CDR3 length is 15 residues. The CDR3 DNA follows: TGTGCCAGCAGCTTAGTGGGGGGTAGCACAGATACGCAGTATTTT. This sequence encodes CASSLVGGSTDTQYF.

The V and J genes are TRBV6-9 and TRBJ2-7, with TRBD2 matching 7 bases. CDR1 and CDR2 (germline): MNHGY, SVAAGI. The CDR3 spans 14 residues. After removal of 6 bases from V and 6 bases from J, the junction contained 11 bases not matched to a gene. Here the CDR3 reads CASSSAGLEGEQYF. Written as DNA, the CDR3 is TGTGCCAGCAGCTCAGCGGGATTGGAAGGCGAGCAGTACTTC.

This CDR3 reads CASSPRWDRGLDEKLFF. In DNA form, the CDR3 reads TGTGCCAGCAGCCCCCGGTGGGACAGGGGGCTGGATGAAAAACTGTTTTTT. This chain links TRBV7-8 with TRBJ1-4; TRBD1 agrees at 12 bases. Germline V lookup: CDR1 SGHVS, CDR2 FQNEAQ. V gave up 5 bases and J gave up 6 bases; unmatched junction bases: 10. There are 17 residues in the CDR3.

The rearrangement uses TRBV12-3 or TRBV12-4 and TRBJ2-2, with D uncertain. Trimming stripped 10 bases from V and 0 bases from J, with 9 bases between. This CDR3 contains 13 residues. The CDR3 bases are TGTGCCATCCGAGTGACGAACACCGGGGAGCTGTTTTTT. Translation gives CAIRVTNTGELFF.

The chain links TRBV28 to TRBJ1-1, with 7 bases fitting TRBD1. Trimming at V came to 2 bases and at J to 4 bases, leaving 4 bases not matched to a gene. The CDR3 extends over 14 amino acids. Looked up from germline, CDR1 is MDHEN and CDR2 is SYDVKM. This chain's CDR3 is CASSLIRGATEAFF. CDR3 bases: TGTGCCAGCAGTTTAATCAGGGGGGCCACTGAAGCTTTCTTT.

The chain links TRBV6-1 to TRBJ2-2, with 8 positions matching TRBD2. This CDR3 is 16 amino acids long. The J segment lost 0 bases and the V segment lost 4 bases, leaving 4 bases of the junction unmatched. Germline V gene data show CDR1 as MNHNS and CDR2 as SASEGT. CDR3 in DNA: TGTGCCAGCAGTGTCCAGCGGGGGTCGAACACCGGGGAGCTGTTTTTT. Amino acids: CASSVQRGSNTGELFF.

The rearrangement links TRBV4-1 to TRBJ2-1; 11 nucleotides agree with TRBD2. This CDR3 contains 15 residues. Germline V gives CDR1 MGHRA, CDR2 YSYEKL. The V and J ends lost 4 bases and 8 bases, in that order; junction bases with no gene match: 7. The CDR3 loop reads CASSLEMGLADEQFF. The CDR3 bases are TGCGCCAGCAGCCTCGAAATGGGACTAGCGGATGAGCAGTTCTTC.

This clone came up a few times. CDR3 nucleotides: TGTGCCAGCAGTGGCGGAAACATTCAGTACTTC. The encoded protein is CASSGGNIQYF. The chain couples TRBV2 to TRBJ2-4; D gene uncertain. The V and J ends lost 4 bases and 6 bases respectively, with 4 bases between them. The CDR3 runs 11 residues. Germline CDR1 reads SNHLY; CDR2 reads FYNNEI.

This sequence joins TRBV4-1 and TRBJ1-4, with D possibly matching TRBD1 (5 bases). The CDR3 sequence is 15 residues long. Per the germline V gene, CDR1 is MGHRA and CDR2 is YSYEKL. Trimming took off 6 bases at V and 5 bases at J, with 16 bases between the two ends. The CDR3 here is CASSQPQGINEKLFF. The DNA for the CDR3 is TGCGCCAGCAGTCAACCCCAGGGTATCAATGAAAAACTGTTTTTT.

This clone has only a few counts. This chain joins TRBV7-6 and TRBJ2-7; D tentatively reads TRBD1 or TRBD2 (5 bases each). Trimming took 5 bases from V and 3 from J, leaving 11 bases between them. Germline values: CDR1 SGHVS, CDR2 FNYEAQ. This CDR3 comprises 13 residues. CDR3: CASSPRDGYEQYF. The CDR3 region has the DNA TGTGCCAGCAGCCCTAGGGACGGCTACGAGCAGTACTTC.